The 6 T cell receptor beta chains listed next were all sequenced from one sample in a study of blood T cell repertoires in COVID-19. Assay: immunoSEQ multiplex PCR; the TCRdb copy retains only in-frame clones and omits some. This sample has approximately 250,000 clones, with approximately 84% found just once. The source material was peripheral blood. These receptor sequences come from a human donor in a cohort sampled during active COVID-19.

As regards this clone: Other DNA sequences of this sample code for an identical CDR3. The chain couples TRBV5-1 to TRBJ2-1, with 9 bases that match TRBD2. There are 15 residues in the CDR3. Looked up from germline, CDR1 is SGHRS and CDR2 is YFSETQ. V lost 0 bases, J lost 4 bases, and 2 bases stayed unmatched. CDR3 coding DNA: TGCGCCAGCAGCTTGGCCACTAGCGGGTACAATGAGCAGTTCTTC. It yields the protein CASSLATSGYNEQFF.

This chain connects TRBV28 to TRBJ2-3, with D possibly TRBD2 on 6 matching bases. Between the trimmed V and J ends, which lost 2 bases and 3 bases, there was a span of 9 bases. Germline loops: CDR1 MDHEN, CDR2 SYDVKM. CDR3 length: 14 residues. The CDR3 DNA is TGTGCCAGCAGTTTAACTAGCTGGACAGATACGCAGTATTTT. Its translation: CASSLTSWTDTQYF.

The gene calls are TRBV7-8 and TRBJ1-2, with D possibly being TRBD1 (6 bases). Looked up from germline, CDR1 is SGHVS and CDR2 is FQNEAQ. V was cut by 5 bases and J by 7 bases, with 20 bases left in between. The CDR3 is 15 amino acids. CDR3 DNA: TGTGCCAGCAGCACCCGAGTGTCACAGGGTCGTGGCTACACCTTC. Translated: CASSTRVSQGRGYTF.

The chain links TRBV28 to TRBJ2-1, with 7 bases that match TRBD1. This CDR3 region has 18 residues. The junction had 15 bases not matched to a gene; V was cut back by 7 bases and J by 0 bases. CDR1 and CDR2 (germline): MDHEN, SYDVKM. Written as DNA, the CDR3 is TGTGCCAGCACTCCCCCCCCCGGGACAGTAAGCTCCTACAATGAGCAGTTCTTC. This gives the protein CASTPPPGTVSSYNEQFF.

This clone was picked up many times. The rearrangement uses TRBV18 and TRBJ1-5; TRBD1 aligns across 9 bases. V shed 6 bases and J 0 bases; nucleotides not matched to a gene: 12. The length of the CDR3 is 18 residues. CDR1 is KGHSH, CDR2 LQKENI, per germline. CDR3 protein: CASSLTDRGANSNQPQHF. The CDR3 bases are TGTGCCAGCTCCCTTACGGACAGGGGCGCTAATAGCAATCAGCCCCAGCATTTT.

The chain employs TRBV7-3 and TRBJ2-1, with 7 bases aligning to TRBD1. The germline V gene encodes CDR1 SGHTA and CDR2 FQGTGA. The trim removed 5 bases at V and 13 bases at J, leaving 8 bases unmatched. The CDR3 has 12 amino acids. In DNA, the CDR3 is TGTGCCAGCAGCCCCCAACAGGGGAAACAGTTCTTC. Amino acid sequence: CASSPQQGKQFF.